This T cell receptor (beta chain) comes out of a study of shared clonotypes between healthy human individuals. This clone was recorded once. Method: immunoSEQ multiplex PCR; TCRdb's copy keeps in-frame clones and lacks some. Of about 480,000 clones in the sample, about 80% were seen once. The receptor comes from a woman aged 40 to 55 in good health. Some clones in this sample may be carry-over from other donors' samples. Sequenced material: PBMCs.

The CDR3 sequence: CARTGQGGYEQYF. CDR3 bases: TGTGCCAGAACCGGACAGGGGGGCTACGAGCAGTACTTC. The chain employs TRBV5-3 and TRBJ2-7, with TRBD1 matching 10 bases. TRBV5-3 is treated as an ORF (open reading frame) with a function not yet certain. Unmatched junction bases numbered 3, after V lost 6 bases and J lost 3 bases. This CDR3 comprises 13 residues.